This T cell receptor beta chain is drawn from a study of T-cell memory formation after mild COVID-19. Study information: TCR clusters largely stayed donor specific. General study results and limits: Pre-infection memory harbored some responding clones, suggesting cross-reactive memory joined. Contracting CD4+ clones sat mainly in CM and EM; CD8+ in EMRA. The authors left the SARS-CoV-2 specificity of second-wave clones peaking on day 37 unconfirmed.

For this clonotype: Its target is unknown.

TCRdb recomputed calls from the 5' RACE reads with MiXCR, one row per CDR3 protein. The sample has approximately 150,000 distinct CDR3 sequences; around 5.8% are singletons. The CDR3 sequence is 14 residues long. V gave up 3 bases and J gave up 6 bases; unmatched junction bases: 1. Germline loops: CDR1 LNHDA, CDR2 SQIVND (reference sequence). This TCR was sampled from an adult woman who had mild COVID-19 (a few samples of this study predate the infection). Cell type and time point are not known. The sequenced sample consisted of PBMCs or a T cell subset sorted from them (not recorded which). The rearrangement uses TRBV19 and TRBJ1-6; TRBD1 aligns across 8 bases. CDR3 amino acids: CASSMDRVNSPLHF. The CDR3 DNA reads as TGTGCCAGTAGTATGGACAGGGTTAATTCACCCCTCCACTTT. The whole variable domain, filled in from reference TRBV19 and TRBJ1-6, reads DGGITQSPKYLFRKEGQNVTLSCEQNLNHDAMYWYRQDPGQGLRLIYYSQIVNDFQKGDIAEGYSVSREKKESFPLTVTSAQKNPTAFYLCASSMDRVNSPLHFGNGTRLTVT.